These T cell receptor beta chains were read from a single sample in a study of beta chain features in type 1 diabetes. The method was immunoSEQ multiplex PCR; TCRdb's version includes in-frame clones alone and lacks a portion of them. The sample gives 400,000 to 450,000 clones, around 14% of which show up once; roughly 0.033% is in the top ten. The source material was naive CD4+ T cells from blood. The receptors were gathered from a man aged 30-40 years in good health. CDR3s include the opening cysteine and the closing phenylalanine or tryptophan. D genes are given only for firm matches. Rows give clone size only sometimes, using once, few, many, or a class for an expanded clone.

d_gene	j_gene	v_gene	abundance	CDR3nt	CDR3aa
-	TRBJ2-5	TRBV14	-	TGTGCCAGCAGCCGCCTAGGCCTAGGTCGCGAGACCCAGTACTTC	CASSRLGLGRETQYF
TRBD1	TRBJ2-5	TRBV9	-	TGTGCCAGCAGCGTAGAGGGGACAGGGAGCGGCGAGACCCAGTACTTC	CASSVEGTGSGETQYF
-	TRBJ2-5	TRBV18	few	TGTGCCAGCTCACCAATAGCGGACCAAGAGACCCAGTACTTC	CASSPIADQETQYF
-	TRBJ1-1	TRBV25-1	-	TGTGCCAGCGGGGCATTGAACACTGAAGCTTTCTTT	CASGALNTEAFF
-	TRBJ1-1	TRBV7-6	few	TGTGCCAGCAGCCTAACTTTGGGCACTGAAGCTTTCTTT	CASSLTLGTEAFF
-	TRBJ2-1	TRBV6-5	once	TGTGCCAGTAGGAGGGACCGCGAGCAGTTCTTC	CASRRDREQFF
TRBD1	TRBJ1-6	TRBV6-4	-	TGTGCCAGCAGACGACAGGGCTGGGATTATTCACCCCTCCACTTT	CASRRQGWDYSPLHF
-	TRBJ2-1	TRBV11-3	-	TGTGCCAGCAGCAAACCTAGCTACAATGAGCAGTTCTTC	CASSKPSYNEQFF
-	TRBJ1-3	TRBV30	few	TGTGCCTGGAAAGAAGTTAGCTCTGGAAACACCATATATTTT	CAWKEVSSGNTIYF
-	TRBJ1-2	TRBV19	few	TGTGCCAGTAGATACAGGGACTATGGCTACACCTTC	CASRYRDYGYTF
-	TRBJ2-1	TRBV2	-	TGTGCCAGCACCCCCGGGCTCCTCGGTTGGGACAATGAGCAGTTCTTC	CASTPGLLGWDNEQFF
-	TRBJ2-5	TRBV5-1	few	TGCGCCAGCAGCTTGGCGGCGGCCGGGTCACAAGAGACCCAGTACTTC	CASSLAAAGSQETQYF
TRBD2	TRBJ2-3	TRBV25-1	-	TGTGCCAGCAGTGAATTTTCAGCGGGGCCTCGCACAGATACGCAGTATTTT	CASSEFSAGPRTDTQYF
-	TRBJ1-2	TRBV30	-	TGTGCCTGGAGTCCGGGACATCCTAACTATGGCTACACCTTC	CAWSPGHPNYGYTF
-	TRBJ2-3	TRBV4-1	few	TGCGCCAGCAGCCGACCTCCCCGATCAAGCACAGATACGCAGTATTTT	CASSRPPRSSTDTQYF
-	TRBJ2-4	TRBV7-9	many	TGTGCCAGCAGCTCCTCGATTAGTAGGGCGGGAAACATTCAGTACTTC	CASSSSISRAGNIQYF
TRBD2	TRBJ2-2	TRBV9	-	TGTGCCAGCAGCCCGAGACTAGCTACCACCGGGGAGCTGTTTTTT	CASSPRLATTGELFF
TRBD1	TRBJ2-5	TRBV29-1	-	TGCAGCGTCGCCGGGACAGGGAGCCAAGAGACCCAGTACTTC	CSVAGTGSQETQYF
-	TRBJ1-3	TRBV30	-	TGTGCCTGGCTCGGTCCCATGTTATCTGGAAACACCATATATTTT	CAWLGPMLSGNTIYF
-	TRBJ1-3	TRBV7-2	few	TGTGCCAGCAGCCCTAGGGGGGGAGGAGGAAACACCATATATTTT	CASSPRGGGGNTIYF
TRBD2	TRBJ2-1	TRBV5-1	few	TGCGCCAGCGGTAAGAGCGGGAGCTCCTACAATGAGCAGTTCTTC	CASGKSGSSYNEQFF
TRBD1	TRBJ2-1	TRBV6-1	-	TGTGCCAGCAAGGTGGGACAGGGCCCAAATGAGCAGTTCTTC	CASKVGQGPNEQFF
-	TRBJ1-1	TRBV11-3	-	TGTGCCAGCAGCTTAGGGAGAAGAGGGACTGAAGCTTTCTTT	CASSLGRRGTEAFF
-	TRBJ2-1	TRBV7-2	-	TGTGCCAGCAGCTTAGCGGCAGGAACCTACAATGAGCAGTTCTTC	CASSLAAGTYNEQFF
-	TRBJ1-1	TRBV29-1	few	TGCAGCGTTCCAGACTTGGGCACTGAAGCTTTCTTT	CSVPDLGTEAFF